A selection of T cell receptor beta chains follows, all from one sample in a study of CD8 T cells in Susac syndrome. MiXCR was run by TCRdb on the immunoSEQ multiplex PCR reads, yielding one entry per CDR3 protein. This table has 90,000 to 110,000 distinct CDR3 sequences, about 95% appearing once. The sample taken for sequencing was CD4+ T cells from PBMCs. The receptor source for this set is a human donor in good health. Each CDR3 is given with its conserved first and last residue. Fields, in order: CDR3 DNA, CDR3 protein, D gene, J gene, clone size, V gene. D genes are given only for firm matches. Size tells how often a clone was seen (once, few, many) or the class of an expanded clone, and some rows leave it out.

cdr3_nt: TGTGCCAGCAGCGTAGTCGGGCAGCTCAACACCGGGGAGCTGTTTTTT
cdr3_aa: CASSVVGQLNTGELFF
d_call: -
j_call: TRBJ2-2
clone_size: once
v_call: TRBV9

cdr3_nt: TGCAGCGTGCAGACAGGTGATCAGCCCCAGCATTTT
cdr3_aa: CSVQTGDQPQHF
d_call: -
j_call: TRBJ1-5
clone_size: -
v_call: TRBV29-1

cdr3_nt: TGCAGTGCTAGAGACAGGGGGCAGGAAAAACTGTTTTTT
cdr3_aa: CSARDRGQEKLFF
d_call: TRBD1
j_call: TRBJ1-4
clone_size: -
v_call: TRBV20-1

cdr3_nt: TGTGCCAGCAGCTTGAGACAGCGGGCCTCCTACGAGCAGTACTTC
cdr3_aa: CASSLRQRASYEQYF
d_call: -
j_call: TRBJ2-7
clone_size: -
v_call: TRBV5-6

cdr3_nt: TGTGCCAGCAGCCAACGGAGTATGGGTGAGACCCAGTACTTC
cdr3_aa: CASSQRSMGETQYF
d_call: -
j_call: TRBJ2-5
clone_size: -
v_call: TRBV3-1

cdr3_nt: TGTGCCAGCAGCTCCGCCGCGGGTAGCAATCAGCCCCAGCATTTT
cdr3_aa: CASSSAAGSNQPQHF
d_call: -
j_call: TRBJ1-5
clone_size: -
v_call: TRBV7-2

cdr3_nt: TGTGCCAGCAGTGACGAGGGACGCCGCTCTGGGGCCAACGTCCTGACTTTC
cdr3_aa: CASSDEGRRSGANVLTF
d_call: -
j_call: TRBJ2-6
clone_size: -
v_call: TRBV25-1

cdr3_nt: TGTGCCAGTAGTATCGTGACCCCTGATTGGTATGGCTACACCTTC
cdr3_aa: CASSIVTPDWYGYTF
d_call: -
j_call: TRBJ1-2
clone_size: -
v_call: TRBV19

cdr3_nt: TGTGCCAGCAGCCCGACAGGGGGTATGTCCTACGAGCAGTACTTC
cdr3_aa: CASSPTGGMSYEQYF
d_call: TRBD1
j_call: TRBJ2-7
clone_size: -
v_call: TRBV5-4

cdr3_nt: TGTGCCAGCGGGGATTTGGGGACCCAGTACTTC
cdr3_aa: CASGDLGTQYF
d_call: -
j_call: TRBJ2-5
clone_size: -
v_call: TRBV11-2

cdr3_nt: TGCACCGTTGGGGGCAACACCGGGGAGCTGTTTTTT
cdr3_aa: CTVGGNTGELFF
d_call: -
j_call: TRBJ2-2
clone_size: once
v_call: TRBV29-1

cdr3_nt: TGTGCCTGGAGTGTAAGTCATAACTATGGCTACACCTTC
cdr3_aa: CAWSVSHNYGYTF
d_call: -
j_call: TRBJ1-2
clone_size: -
v_call: TRBV30

cdr3_nt: TGTGCCAGCAGCCAAGGGCCGACAGGGGAAGGGCCCAAAAACATTCAGTACTTC
cdr3_aa: CASSQGPTGEGPKNIQYF
d_call: TRBD1
j_call: TRBJ2-4
clone_size: -
v_call: TRBV4-2

cdr3_nt: TGCGCCAGCAGCCTAGGGACAGGAGGTGTGGACATTCAGTACTTC
cdr3_aa: CASSLGTGGVDIQYF
d_call: TRBD1
j_call: TRBJ2-4
clone_size: -
v_call: TRBV5-1

cdr3_nt: TGTGCCAGCAGCGTAGCGGGAGTGGGCGAGCAGTACTTC
cdr3_aa: CASSVAGVGEQYF
d_call: -
j_call: TRBJ2-7
clone_size: -
v_call: TRBV9

cdr3_nt: TGTGCCTCCAGCCCGGGGGGTGGCGAGACCCAGTACTTC
cdr3_aa: CASSPGGGETQYF
d_call: TRBD2
j_call: TRBJ2-5
clone_size: -
v_call: TRBV7-2

cdr3_nt: TGTGCCAGCTCACTGGAACAGGGGGCGGTGAACACTGAAGCTTTCTTT
cdr3_aa: CASSLEQGAVNTEAFF
d_call: TRBD1
j_call: TRBJ1-1
clone_size: -
v_call: TRBV18

cdr3_nt: TGTGCCAGCAGCTTTGGACAGGTCTGGGTCGAGCAGTACTTC
cdr3_aa: CASSFGQVWVEQYF
d_call: TRBD1
j_call: TRBJ2-7
clone_size: -
v_call: TRBV11-2

cdr3_nt: TGTGCCAGCAGCGTAGCAGCAGGTGACAGCACAGATACGCAGTATTTT
cdr3_aa: CASSVAAGDSTDTQYF
d_call: -
j_call: TRBJ2-3
clone_size: -
v_call: TRBV9

cdr3_nt: TGTGCCAGCAATCTGAACACTGAAGCTTTCTTT
cdr3_aa: CASNLNTEAFF
d_call: -
j_call: TRBJ1-1
clone_size: -
v_call: TRBV2

cdr3_nt: TGCAGTGCTAGTCTACGGACCGCCGTGAATGAGCAGTTCTTC
cdr3_aa: CSASLRTAVNEQFF
d_call: -
j_call: TRBJ2-1
clone_size: -
v_call: TRBV20-1

cdr3_nt: TGCGCCAGCAGCTTTGGGCTACAGGGCACTGAAGCTTTCTTT
cdr3_aa: CASSFGLQGTEAFF
d_call: -
j_call: TRBJ1-1
clone_size: -
v_call: TRBV5-1

cdr3_nt: TGTGCCCACAGGACTAGCGGAGGGGACGAGCAGTACTTC
cdr3_aa: CAHRTSGGDEQYF
d_call: TRBD2
j_call: TRBJ2-7
clone_size: -
v_call: TRBV6-6

cdr3_nt: TGTGCCAGCAGCAAGGACAGGGGGCCCTATGGCTACACCTTC
cdr3_aa: CASSKDRGPYGYTF
d_call: TRBD1
j_call: TRBJ1-2
clone_size: -
v_call: TRBV5-4

cdr3_nt: TGCGCCAGCAGGGAGGGTCGGACCGGGGAGCTGTTTTTT
cdr3_aa: CASREGRTGELFF
d_call: -
j_call: TRBJ2-2
clone_size: -
v_call: TRBV4-3

cdr3_nt: TGTGCCAGCAGCCGGGCGGGGAGGGATGAGCAGTTCTTC
cdr3_aa: CASSRAGRDEQFF
d_call: TRBD2
j_call: TRBJ2-1
clone_size: -
v_call: TRBV12-3/TRBV12-4

cdr3_nt: TGTGCCATCAGTGAGAACAGCCAAGAGACCCAGTACTTC
cdr3_aa: CAISENSQETQYF
d_call: -
j_call: TRBJ2-5
clone_size: -
v_call: TRBV10-3

cdr3_nt: TGCGGGACGCACAGGGACGGTGGCTACACCTTC
cdr3_aa: CGTHRDGGYTF
d_call: -
j_call: TRBJ1-2
clone_size: -
v_call: TRBV10-2